Listed below are T cell receptor beta chains from one sample, sequenced in a study of beta chain features in type 1 diabetes. Data came from immunoSEQ multiplex PCR; TCRdb stores just in-frame clones and leaves some out. The sample includes under 300,000 clones, 27% of them seen just once. The sample taken for sequencing was central memory CD4+ T cells from blood. These receptors all come from a man aged 25 to 45 in good health. Each CDR3 is given with its conserved first and last residue. The D gene is left open where the match is weak. The size of a clone is reported for some rows only, either as once, few or many, or as a class for expanded clones.

d_call j_call clone_size v_call cdr3_nt cdr3_aa
- TRBJ2-5 - TRBV2 TGTGCCAGCAGTGGAGACAGTAAAGAGACCCAGTACTTC CASSGDSKETQYF
- TRBJ1-2 few TRBV25-1 TGTGCCAGCAGCAGGGGTAACTATGGCTACACCTTC CASSRGNYGYTF
- TRBJ2-4 - TRBV15 TGTGCCACCAGCAGAGATCGTGGGGCAGGGAAGAACATTCAGTACTTC CATSRDRGAGKNIQYF
- TRBJ2-2 - TRBV18 TGTGCCAGCTCACCAAACCCTAGCTCCGGGGAGCTGTTTTTT CASSPNPSSGELFF
- TRBJ2-7 few TRBV2 TGTGCCAGCAGTGAATACGGGACAACGAAAGAGCAGTACTTC CASSEYGTTKEQYF
TRBD1 TRBJ2-1 - TRBV7-9 TGTGCCAGCAGCTTGGGGACAGACTACAATGAGCAGTTCTTC CASSLGTDYNEQFF
- TRBJ2-2 - TRBV28 TGTGCCAGCAGCCTGGGGGACGGGGAGCTGTTTTTT CASSLGDGELFF
- TRBJ2-1 - TRBV29-1 TGCAGCGTTGCAAACAATGAGCAGTTCTTC CSVANNEQFF
- TRBJ2-2 - TRBV7-2 TGTGCCAGCGGGAACAGGGTTACCGGGGAGCTGTTTTTT CASGNRVTGELFF
- TRBJ2-1 few TRBV7-2 TGTGCCAGCAGTACCGACTACAATGAGCAGTTCTTC CASSTDYNEQFF
- TRBJ2-4 - TRBV18 TGTGCCAGCTCACCCGACATAGCCAAAAACATTCAGTACTTC CASSPDIAKNIQYF
- TRBJ1-1 few TRBV25-1 TGTGCCAGCAGTGAACTGGGGAACACTGAAGCTTTCTTT CASSELGNTEAFF
- TRBJ1-5 - TRBV18 TGTGCCAGCTCAGGGGTTTGGGGTCAGCCCCAGCATTTT CASSGVWGQPQHF
TRBD2 TRBJ2-3 few TRBV11-2 TGTGCCAGCAGCTCACTAGCGGGAGGCACCACAGATACGCAGTATTTT CASSSLAGGTTDTQYF
TRBD2 TRBJ2-7 - TRBV15 TGTGCCACCAGCAAAAAAGCGGGAGGGCCGATCAGCTCCTACGAGCAGTACTTC CATSKKAGGPISSYEQYF
TRBD1 TRBJ2-5 few TRBV7-6 TGTGCCAGCAGCCAATCGGGACAGAAACAAGAGACCCAGTACTTC CASSQSGQKQETQYF
TRBD2 TRBJ2-7 - TRBV6-6 TGTGCCAGCAGCCAGGTAACTAGCGGGAGTTACGAGCAGTACTTC CASSQVTSGSYEQYF
- TRBJ2-3 few TRBV11-2 TGTGCCAGCAGCTTAGTGGGGTTAGCTGTGCAGTATTTT CASSLVGLAVQYF
- TRBJ2-7 - TRBV6-6 TGTGCCAGCACAACGGGTGGGACCTACGAGCAGTACTTC CASTTGGTYEQYF
- TRBJ2-3 - TRBV13 TGTGCCAGCAGCCTGAAGGTTGGTACGCAGTATTTT CASSLKVGTQYF
- TRBJ1-5 - TRBV7-2 TGTGCCAGCAGCTTCGGGACCGTAGAACCCCAGCATTTT CASSFGTVEPQHF
- TRBJ2-7 - TRBV27 TGTGCCAGCAGTTTACGACAGATCTACGAGCAGTACTTC CASSLRQIYEQYF
- TRBJ1-2 - TRBV28 TGTGCCAGCAGCGGTCAAACAGGTGGCTACACCTTC CASSGQTGGYTF
- TRBJ2-5 few TRBV29-1 TGCAGCGTTGTTCGGGCACCGGTGGAGACCCAGTACTTC CSVVRAPVETQYF
- TRBJ2-2 - TRBV5-4 TGTGCCAGCAGCTTACGAGCAGTGAACACCGGGGAGCTGTTTTTT CASSLRAVNTGELFF
- TRBJ2-1 - TRBV2 TGTGCCAGCAGCGCGGACTATAGCAATGAGCAGTTCTTC CASSADYSNEQFF
- TRBJ2-7 - TRBV7-8 TGTGCCAGCAGCTTAGAAAGGGCTCGGGAGCAGTACTTC CASSLERAREQYF
TRBD2 TRBJ2-1 - TRBV5-4 TGTGCCAGCAGCTTGGGGACTAGCGGGGAAAATGAGCAGTTCTTC CASSLGTSGENEQFF
- TRBJ1-3 - TRBV13 TGTGCCAGCGCCTTTGACACTCCCTCTGGAAACACCATATATTTT CASAFDTPSGNTIYF
TRBD2 TRBJ2-3 - TRBV5-1 TGCGCCAGCAGCCCCCCACTAGCGGGATTTAGCACAGATACGCAGTATTTT CASSPPLAGFSTDTQYF
TRBD2 TRBJ2-3 few TRBV29-1 TGCAGCGTTGGGACTAGCGGGAACACAGATACGCAGTATTTT CSVGTSGNTDTQYF
- TRBJ2-2 few TRBV9 TGTGCCAGCGGTGGGAACACCGGGGAGCTGTTTTTT CASGGNTGELFF
- TRBJ2-5 - TRBV10-3 TGTGCCACCCGGCGACAGGAAGAGACCCAGTACTTC CATRRQEETQYF
TRBD2 TRBJ2-3 - TRBV5-1 TGCGCCAGCAGCTTGGGACTAGCTTCAGATACGCAGTATTTT CASSLGLASDTQYF
- TRBJ2-3 - TRBV6-1 TGTGCCAGCAGGAACCAGGGAGGCACAGATACGCAGTATTTT CASRNQGGTDTQYF
TRBD1 TRBJ1-5 - TRBV11-2 TGTGCCAGCAGCTCGGGACAGGGGAAAGGTCAGCCCCAGCATTTT CASSSGQGKGQPQHF
TRBD1 TRBJ2-7 - TRBV18 TGTGCCAGCTCACCAGGACAGGGATTGTCCTACGAGCAGTACTTC CASSPGQGLSYEQYF
- TRBJ2-3 few TRBV30 TGTGCCTGGAGGGGGGGCAGGTCTAGCACAGATACGCAGTATTTT CAWRGGRSSTDTQYF
TRBD2 TRBJ2-3 few TRBV19 TGTGCCAGTAGCAAGACTAGCGTGTCAACAGATACGCAGTATTTT CASSKTSVSTDTQYF
- TRBJ2-1 few TRBV7-8 TGTGCCAGCAGCTCCGACCGATCCAATGAGCAGTTCTTC CASSSDRSNEQFF
- TRBJ2-7 few TRBV7-2 TGTGCCAGCAGCCTGAACAGGGCTACCTACGAGCAGTACTTC CASSLNRATYEQYF
- TRBJ1-1 - TRBV29-1 TGCAGCGTTCTTGGGGGTCCGAACACTGAAGCTTTCTTT CSVLGGPNTEAFF
- TRBJ2-7 - TRBV4-1 TGCGCCAGCAGCCATAGCCTTGGCCCCTCCTACGAGCAGTACTTC CASSHSLGPSYEQYF
- TRBJ2-1 few TRBV5-1 TGCGCCAGCAGCTTTGAGGGAACCTCCTACAATGAGCAGTTCTTC CASSFEGTSYNEQFF
- TRBJ2-4 many TRBV7-9 TGTGCCAGCAGCACGTCAGGCGTAGGTTTTCAGTACTTC CASSTSGVGFQYF
- TRBJ1-6 - TRBV7-2 TGTGCCACTAGGTGGGAGGGTAATTCACCCCTCCACTTT CATRWEGNSPLHF
TRBD2 TRBJ2-1 - TRBV6-6 TGTGCCAGCAGTCAACTAGCGGTGCTAAATGAGCAGTTCTTC CASSQLAVLNEQFF
- TRBJ1-1 - TRBV10-3 TGTGCCATCAGTGACGGGTCCCGGGACCCTGAAGCTTTCTTT CAISDGSRDPEAFF
TRBD2 TRBJ2-5 - TRBV11-2 TGTGCCAGCAGCTCGATAGCGGGGGGGACAGAGACCCAGTACTTC CASSSIAGGTETQYF
- TRBJ2-2 - TRBV5-6 TGTGCCAGCAGCTTGGGGCCGCGTCACACCGGGGAGCTGTTTTTT CASSLGPRHTGELFF
TRBD1 TRBJ2-7 few TRBV30 TGTGCCTGGGACCCGGGACAGAGCTCCTACGAGCAGTACTTC CAWDPGQSSYEQYF
- TRBJ2-3 few TRBV10-3 TGTGCCATCAGCAAAGCCAACTCCGGGACGAAGTATTTT CAISKANSGTKYF
- TRBJ1-2 many TRBV29-1 TGCAGCGCTACACCGCCCTATAACTATGGCTACACCTTC CSATPPYNYGYTF